These T cell receptor beta chains were read from a single sample in a study of radiotherapy plus CTLA-4 blockade in lung cancer. TCRdb keeps only in-frame clones here, not all; method: immunoSEQ multiplex PCR. Here the sample spans tens of thousands of clones, around 77% being singletons. This sample comprised peripheral blood, obtained from a patient treated with radiotherapy plus ipilimumab. These receptor sequences come from a human donor with non-small cell lung cancer whose response to radiotherapy plus ipilimumab could not be evaluated. CDR3s include the opening cysteine and the closing phenylalanine or tryptophan. The D gene is left open where the match is weak. Clone sizes are given selectively: once, few, many, or a class where the clone is expanded.

TRBJ2-1	TRBV27	TRBD2	-	CASSLTGGRFYNEQFF	TGTGCCAGCAGTCTGACGGGGGGGCGTTTCTACAATGAGCAGTTCTTC
TRBJ1-4	TRBV7-2	-	-	CASSLARGKGEKLFF	TGTGCCAGCAGCTTAGCAAGGGGGAAAGGGGAAAAACTGTTTTTT
TRBJ2-5	TRBV7-2	-	once	CASSKDSGVETQYF	TGTGCCAGCAGCAAGGACTCCGGGGTGGAGACCCAGTACTTC
TRBJ1-6	TRBV7-8	-	-	CASSLRGAYNSPLHF	TGTGCCAGCAGCTTACGGGGGGCCTATAATTCACCCCTCCACTTT
TRBJ2-7	TRBV10-1	TRBD1	-	CAIRRDRVLYEQYF	TGCGCCATCCGAAGGGACAGGGTTTTGTACGAGCAGTACTTC
TRBJ1-1	TRBV11-1	-	-	CASSPVSPNTEAFF	TGTGCCAGCAGCCCAGTGTCGCCGAACACTGAAGCTTTCTTT
TRBJ2-7	TRBV28	TRBD1	-	CASSLRDRSVSYEQYF	TGTGCCAGCAGTTTACGGGACAGGTCCGTCTCCTACGAGCAGTACTTC
TRBJ2-7	TRBV5-1	-	-	CASSLDYGGSSYEQYF	TGCGCCAGCAGCTTGGACTACGGTGGCAGCTCCTACGAGCAGTACTTC
TRBJ1-5	TRBV7-2	-	-	CASSLAYSNQPQHF	TGTGCCAGCAGCCTAGCCTATAGCAATCAGCCCCAGCATTTT
TRBJ2-7	TRBV6-5	-	-	CASSYSRGYEQYF	TGTGCCAGCAGTTATTCCCGGGGATACGAGCAGTACTTC
TRBJ2-1	TRBV28	TRBD1	-	CASSEPGQNNEQFF	TGTGCCAGCAGTGAACCGGGACAGAACAATGAGCAGTTCTTC
TRBJ2-1	TRBV11-3	-	-	CASSWGSGEDEQFF	TGTGCCAGCAGCTGGGGTAGCGGAGAGGATGAGCAGTTCTTC
TRBJ1-2	TRBV18	-	-	CASSGGEAAYGYTF	TGTGCCAGCTCTGGTGGGGAGGCAGCTTATGGCTACACCTTC
TRBJ1-1	TRBV27	-	-	CASSLVQNTEAFF	TGTGCCAGCAGTTTAGTACAAAACACTGAAGCTTTCTTT
TRBJ2-2	TRBV9	TRBD2	few	CASSVDLAGPGTGELFF	TGTGCCAGCAGCGTAGACCTAGCGGGGCCAGGCACCGGGGAGCTGTTTTTT